This T cell receptor (beta chain) came from a study of T cell repertoires in cytomegalovirus infection. On the study more broadly: Used in the study were CMV epitopes, some recently identified and HLA-C-restricted, others well-studied and HLA-B-restricted. The public TCR beta signatures pointed to both CMV infection and matching HLA type. Broader study findings: The ex vivo response showed dominance by HLA-C-restricted CMV-specific TCR beta clonotypes.

TCRdb itself ran the reads through MiXCR, one entry per CDR3 protein. This table has more than 65,000 distinct CDR3 sequences, around half appearing once. A remark on this clonotype: What it recognizes is unknown.

Trimming cost V 0 bases and J 6 bases, with 17 bases left between them. Germline lookup yields CDR1 MGHRA and CDR2 YSYEKL. The CDR3 has 16 residues. This specimen consisted of CD8+ T cells from cultured PBMCs, obtained from culture after CMV antigen stimulation. The receptor's source is a human donor in good health (CMV status not recorded). Some clones in this sample may be carry-over from other donors' samples. This sequence joins TRBV4-1 and TRBJ1-2; no clear D gene. This CDR3 is CASSQDLGNVGNGYTF. In nucleotides, the CDR3 is TGCGCCAGCAGCCAAGATCTAGGAAACGTTGGAAATGGCTACACCTTC.